Below, 25 T cell receptor beta chains from the same sample are listed, as sequenced in a study of T cells in Graves' hyperthyroidism and ophthalmopathy. There were TCR beta CDR3 regions amplified from RNA transcripts. When the TCR CDR3 underwent first-round RT-PCR, the HTBI primer set was used. TCRdb called the multiplex PCR reads again in MiXCR, with one record for every CDR3 protein. The table records 95,000 to 110,000 distinct CDR3 sequences, around a sixth of them present only once. The specimen sequenced was blood. All receptors come from a woman in her 50s with Graves' hyperthyroidism.

This chain links TRBV3-1 with TRBJ2-2; D call uncertain. V gave up 3 bases and J gave up 2 bases, with 22 bases separating them. The CDR3 sequence is 19 residues long. Germline assignment: CDR1 LGHDT and CDR2 YNNKEL (reference sequence). Written as DNA, the CDR3 is TGTGCCAGCAGCCAGTCCCCGGCGCGGATCACTGGTAACACCGGGGAGCTGTTTTTT. Its translation is CASSQSPARITGNTGELFF.

This clonotype was seen at least ten times. The rearrangement joins TRBV12-3 or TRBV12-4 to TRBJ2-7; 8 bases line up with TRBD1. V was pared by 6 bases and J by 7 bases, with 8 bases of the junction left unmatched. This CDR3 has 13 residues. CDR3 sequence: CASSRGTGEEQYF. The CDR3 nucleotides are TGTGCCAGCAGCCGCGGGACAGGTGAAGAGCAGTACTTC.

There are many counts of this clonotype. The chain employs TRBV15 and TRBJ2-7, with 7 bases identical to TRBD1. CDR1 and CDR2 from the germline V gene are LNHNV and YYDKDF (reference sequence). The CDR3 covers 11 residues. V gave up 6 bases and J gave up 6 bases; unmatched junction bases: 2. CDR3 amino acids: CATRTGREQYF. The CDR3 DNA reads as TGTGCCACCAGGACAGGGCGCGAGCAGTACTTC.

This clonotype appeared many times. The V call is TRBV11-3, the J call TRBJ2-3; no reliable D call. Per germline, CDR1 SGHNT and CDR2 YENEEA. The CDR3 consists of 13 residues. Trimming cost V 2 bases and J 2 bases, with 5 bases left between them. The CDR3 region is CASSLTLTDTQYF. Here the CDR3 DNA reads TGTGCCAGCAGCTTAACCCTCACAGATACGCAGTATTTT.

The chain links TRBV20-1 to TRBJ1-2; D is unclear. In germline, CDR1 is DFQATT, CDR2 SNEGSKA (reference sequence). V was pared by 4 bases and J by 6 bases, with 12 bases between. The CDR3 contains 12 residues. The CDR3 region is CSATGIMDGYTF. The CDR3 DNA sequence: TGCAGTGCTACGGGAATCATGGATGGCTACACCTTC.

The J gene is TRBJ1-2, the V gene TRBV6-1; unclear D gene. Germline assignment: CDR1 MNHNS and CDR2 SASEGT. This CDR3 is built from 14 residues. Trimming removed 5 bases at V and 1 base at J, with 11 bases between. This chain's CDR3 is CASSPFIVNYGYTF. The DNA for the CDR3 is TGTGCCAGCAGTCCATTTATAGTTAACTATGGCTACACCTTC.

This clonotype was picked up many times. This chain uses TRBV20-1 with TRBJ1-5; the D gene is possibly TRBD1 (6 bases). Germline CDR1 DFQATT, CDR2 SNEGSKA (reference sequence). The CDR3 totals 12 residues. Between the trimmed V and J ends, which lost 8 bases and 7 bases, there was a span of 15 bases. The CDR3 nucleotides are TGCAGTTTGCACAGGGAACTCCAGCCCCAGCATTTT. It yields the protein CSLHRELQPQHF.

The J gene is TRBJ1-6, the V gene TRBV3-1; D unclear. Germline V lookup: CDR1 LGHDT, CDR2 YNNKEL (reference sequence). With 6 bases removed from V and 9 bases from J, the gap between germline ends came to 21 bases. The CDR3 runs 16 residues. CDR3 in amino acids: CASSPTLGQKGSPLHF. The CDR3 region has the DNA TGTGCCAGCAGTCCAACCCTCGGCCAAAAAGGTTCACCCCTCCACTTT.

A word on this clonotype: Its ends do not fully match the called genes, so a read error is possible. V usage is TRBV5-1 and J usage is TRBJ2-1, with 8 bases matching TRBD1. CDR1 is SGHRS, CDR2 YFSETQ, per germline. There are 14 residues in the CDR3. This CDR3 is CASSLETGDDEQLF. The CDR3 bases are TGCGCCAGCAGCTTGGAGACAGGGGATGATGAGCAGCTCTTC.

The CDR3 reads CASYETSELFF. The CDR3 DNA follows: TGTGCCAGCTATGAGACTAGCGAGCTGTTTTTT. V usage is TRBV12-3 or TRBV12-4 and J usage is TRBJ2-2; TRBD2 agrees at 7 bases. V shed 8 bases, J shed 11 bases, and the junction held 5 bases outside the gene matches. The length of the CDR3 is 11 residues.

The table lists this clonotype with many counts. This chain connects TRBV28 to TRBJ1-1; a possible D gene is TRBD1 (5 bases). The length of the CDR3 is 11 residues. Germline CDR1 is MDHEN and CDR2 is SYDVKM. V was pared by 6 bases and J by 8 bases, with 10 bases between. The CDR3 spells CASSYRQEAFF. The DNA for the CDR3 is TGTGCCAGCAGCTACAGACAGGAAGCTTTCTTT. The full variable domain, its missing parts supplied by reference TRBV28 and TRBJ1-1, is DVKVTQSSRYLVKRTGEKVFLECVQDMDHENMFWYRQDPGLGLRLIYFSYDVKMKEKGDIPEGYSVSREKKERFSLILESASTNQTSMYLCASSYRQEAFFGQGTRLTVV.

This clonotype came up many times. The chain recombines TRBV18 with TRBJ1-5; 8 bases align to TRBD1. J lost 8 bases, V lost 1 base, and 13 bases had no gene match. The CDR3 length is 17 residues. Germline V CDR1 and CDR2: KGHSH, LQKENI. CDR3 in DNA: TGTGCCAGCTCACCACAAGGACTTGGACAGGGCTTTAAGCCCCAGCATTTT. This encodes CASSPQGLGQGFKPQHF.

This clonotype was counted at least ten times. The V call is TRBV2, the J call TRBJ1-5, with D perhaps matching TRBD1 (6 bases). Germline V gives CDR1 SNHLY, CDR2 FYNNEI. This CDR3 contains 15 residues. V was clipped by 6 bases and J by 0 bases, with 12 bases between them. In nucleotides, the CDR3 is TGTGCCAGCAGGGAGGGGGGCAGTAGCAATCAGCCCCAGCATTTT. Translation: CASREGGSSNQPQHF.

This clonotype showed up many times. The J gene is TRBJ2-5, the V gene TRBV28; D gene uncertain. The germline V gene has CDR1 MDHEN and CDR2 SYDVKM. V lost 1 base to trimming and J lost 3 bases, with 6 bases between them. The CDR3 has 13 amino acids. CDR3 DNA: TGTGCCAGCAGTTTATTTCGAGAAGAGACCCAGTACTTC. Translated: CASSLFREETQYF. The full variable domain, completed using reference TRBV28 and TRBJ2-5, is DVKVTQSSRYLVKRTGEKVFLECVQDMDHENMFWYRQDPGLGLRLIYFSYDVKMKEKGDIPEGYSVSREKKERFSLILESASTNQTSMYLCASSLFREETQYFGPGTRLLVL.

As for this clonotype: This clone may be a read error of a much larger clone one base away. The V and J genes are TRBV20-1 and TRBJ1-1; no reliable D call. Germline-derived CDR1 and CDR2 are DFQATT and SNEGSKA (reference sequence). CDR3 length: 13 amino acids. The CDR3 loop is CSTSLQAPTEAFF. The CDR3 coding sequence is TGCAGTACTAGTCTACAAGCCCCAACTGAAGCTTTCTTT.

This clonotype was seen repeatedly, ten times or more. The genes are TRBV6-2 or TRBV6-3 and TRBJ2-7; no definite D call. Germline V gives CDR1 MNHEY, CDR2 SVGEGT. Trimming removed 3 bases from V and 3 bases from J, with 3 bases in between. This CDR3 contains 11 residues. CDR3 nucleotide sequence: TGTGCCAGCAGTTATTTCTACGAGCAGTACTTC. Protein: CASSYFYEQYF.

This clonotype was detected ten times or more. The J gene is TRBJ2-2, the V gene TRBV27; 8 bases match TRBD1. The CDR3 has 16 residues. The germline V gene encodes CDR1 MNHEY and CDR2 SMNVEV (reference sequence). J lost 4 bases, V lost 5 bases, and 9 bases had no gene match. The CDR3 protein is CASSTTGTGTTGELFF. The CDR3 bases are TGTGCCAGCAGTACCACCGGGACAGGTACCACCGGGGAGCTGTTTTTT.

The V call is TRBV4-1, the J call TRBJ1-5, with D unresolved. The CDR3 is 15 amino acids. The germline V gene encodes CDR1 MGHRA and CDR2 YSYEKL. The V gene lost 2 bases and the J gene lost 2 bases, with 10 bases spanning the gap. CDR3 loop: CASSQKDWGNQPQHF. The CDR3 DNA follows: TGCGCCAGCAGCCAAAAGGACTGGGGCAATCAGCCCCAGCATTTT.

The table lists this clonotype with many counts. V is TRBV2 and J is TRBJ2-5; 8 nucleotides agree with TRBD1. With V trimmed by 7 bases and J by 5 bases, 9 bases remained unmatched. CDR1 and CDR2 (germline): SNHLY, FYNNEI. This CDR3 is 14 amino acids long. Here the CDR3 DNA reads TGTGCCAGCAAGGCTGGACAGGGAAAGGAGACCCAGTACTTC. Its protein product is CASKAGQGKETQYF.

This clonotype was observed many times. The chain is built from TRBV5-6 and TRBJ1-4; D possibly corresponds to TRBD1 (6 bases). The CDR3 contains 15 residues. The germline gives CDR1 SGHDT, CDR2 YYEEEE. Trimming took 0 bases from V and 5 from J, leaving 11 bases between them. The CDR3 protein is CASSLGGTRNEKLFF. DNA of the CDR3: TGTGCCAGCAGCTTGGGCGGGACAAGGAATGAAAAACTGTTTTTT.

The chain links TRBV7-2 to TRBJ2-1, with 12 bases that match TRBD2. Germline CDR1 reads SGHTA; CDR2 reads FQGNSA. The CDR3 loop spans 15 amino acids. J gave up 6 bases and V 3 bases, and 3 bases lay outside the gene matches. CDR3 amino acids: CASSFSSGRGNEQFF. DNA of the CDR3: TGTGCCAGCAGCTTTTCTAGCGGGAGGGGCAATGAGCAGTTCTTC.

This clonotype was recorded at least ten times. The chain carries TRBV29-1 and TRBJ1-1; D remains unclear. V was pared by 0 bases and J by 1 base, with 12 bases between. The CDR3 is made up of 15 amino acids. CDR1 is SQVTM, CDR2 ANQGSEA, per germline. The CDR3 nucleotides read TGCAGCGTTGAAGAGGGCAGTAAGAGGAACACTGAAGCTTTCTTT. It translates to CSVEEGSKRNTEAFF.

This clonotype has only a few counts. The chain links TRBV19 to TRBJ2-1; possibly TRBD2 for D (6 bases). CDR1 and CDR2 from the germline V gene are LNHDA and SQIVND (reference sequence). The CDR3 is 13 amino acids. V was trimmed by 4 bases and J by 6 bases, leaving 10 bases between them. CDR3 residues: CASSTGLPNEQFF. The CDR3 nucleotides are TGTGCCAGTAGTACGGGACTCCCCAATGAGCAGTTCTTC.

The V and J genes are TRBV20-1 and TRBJ2-3; TRBD2 matches 12 bases. Germline loops: CDR1 DFQATT, CDR2 SNEGSKA (reference sequence). V trimming: 6 bases; J trimming: 2 bases; junction bases outside the gene matches: 15. This CDR3 contains 18 residues. Here the CDR3 reads CSAPGTGTSGRHTDTQYF. The CDR3 DNA reads TGCAGTGCCCCCGGGACCGGGACTAGCGGGCGGCACACAGATACGCAGTATTTT.

This clonotype occurred many times. This chain joins TRBV19 and TRBJ1-1; D perhaps matches TRBD1 (5 bases). Germline V gene sequence: CDR1 LNHDA, CDR2 SQIVND (reference sequence). This CDR3 has 13 amino acids. V lost 1 base, J lost 4 bases, and 7 bases lay in between. CDR3 loop: CASSIGDVTEAFF. In DNA form, the CDR3 reads TGTGCCAGTAGTATAGGGGACGTCACTGAAGCTTTCTTT.